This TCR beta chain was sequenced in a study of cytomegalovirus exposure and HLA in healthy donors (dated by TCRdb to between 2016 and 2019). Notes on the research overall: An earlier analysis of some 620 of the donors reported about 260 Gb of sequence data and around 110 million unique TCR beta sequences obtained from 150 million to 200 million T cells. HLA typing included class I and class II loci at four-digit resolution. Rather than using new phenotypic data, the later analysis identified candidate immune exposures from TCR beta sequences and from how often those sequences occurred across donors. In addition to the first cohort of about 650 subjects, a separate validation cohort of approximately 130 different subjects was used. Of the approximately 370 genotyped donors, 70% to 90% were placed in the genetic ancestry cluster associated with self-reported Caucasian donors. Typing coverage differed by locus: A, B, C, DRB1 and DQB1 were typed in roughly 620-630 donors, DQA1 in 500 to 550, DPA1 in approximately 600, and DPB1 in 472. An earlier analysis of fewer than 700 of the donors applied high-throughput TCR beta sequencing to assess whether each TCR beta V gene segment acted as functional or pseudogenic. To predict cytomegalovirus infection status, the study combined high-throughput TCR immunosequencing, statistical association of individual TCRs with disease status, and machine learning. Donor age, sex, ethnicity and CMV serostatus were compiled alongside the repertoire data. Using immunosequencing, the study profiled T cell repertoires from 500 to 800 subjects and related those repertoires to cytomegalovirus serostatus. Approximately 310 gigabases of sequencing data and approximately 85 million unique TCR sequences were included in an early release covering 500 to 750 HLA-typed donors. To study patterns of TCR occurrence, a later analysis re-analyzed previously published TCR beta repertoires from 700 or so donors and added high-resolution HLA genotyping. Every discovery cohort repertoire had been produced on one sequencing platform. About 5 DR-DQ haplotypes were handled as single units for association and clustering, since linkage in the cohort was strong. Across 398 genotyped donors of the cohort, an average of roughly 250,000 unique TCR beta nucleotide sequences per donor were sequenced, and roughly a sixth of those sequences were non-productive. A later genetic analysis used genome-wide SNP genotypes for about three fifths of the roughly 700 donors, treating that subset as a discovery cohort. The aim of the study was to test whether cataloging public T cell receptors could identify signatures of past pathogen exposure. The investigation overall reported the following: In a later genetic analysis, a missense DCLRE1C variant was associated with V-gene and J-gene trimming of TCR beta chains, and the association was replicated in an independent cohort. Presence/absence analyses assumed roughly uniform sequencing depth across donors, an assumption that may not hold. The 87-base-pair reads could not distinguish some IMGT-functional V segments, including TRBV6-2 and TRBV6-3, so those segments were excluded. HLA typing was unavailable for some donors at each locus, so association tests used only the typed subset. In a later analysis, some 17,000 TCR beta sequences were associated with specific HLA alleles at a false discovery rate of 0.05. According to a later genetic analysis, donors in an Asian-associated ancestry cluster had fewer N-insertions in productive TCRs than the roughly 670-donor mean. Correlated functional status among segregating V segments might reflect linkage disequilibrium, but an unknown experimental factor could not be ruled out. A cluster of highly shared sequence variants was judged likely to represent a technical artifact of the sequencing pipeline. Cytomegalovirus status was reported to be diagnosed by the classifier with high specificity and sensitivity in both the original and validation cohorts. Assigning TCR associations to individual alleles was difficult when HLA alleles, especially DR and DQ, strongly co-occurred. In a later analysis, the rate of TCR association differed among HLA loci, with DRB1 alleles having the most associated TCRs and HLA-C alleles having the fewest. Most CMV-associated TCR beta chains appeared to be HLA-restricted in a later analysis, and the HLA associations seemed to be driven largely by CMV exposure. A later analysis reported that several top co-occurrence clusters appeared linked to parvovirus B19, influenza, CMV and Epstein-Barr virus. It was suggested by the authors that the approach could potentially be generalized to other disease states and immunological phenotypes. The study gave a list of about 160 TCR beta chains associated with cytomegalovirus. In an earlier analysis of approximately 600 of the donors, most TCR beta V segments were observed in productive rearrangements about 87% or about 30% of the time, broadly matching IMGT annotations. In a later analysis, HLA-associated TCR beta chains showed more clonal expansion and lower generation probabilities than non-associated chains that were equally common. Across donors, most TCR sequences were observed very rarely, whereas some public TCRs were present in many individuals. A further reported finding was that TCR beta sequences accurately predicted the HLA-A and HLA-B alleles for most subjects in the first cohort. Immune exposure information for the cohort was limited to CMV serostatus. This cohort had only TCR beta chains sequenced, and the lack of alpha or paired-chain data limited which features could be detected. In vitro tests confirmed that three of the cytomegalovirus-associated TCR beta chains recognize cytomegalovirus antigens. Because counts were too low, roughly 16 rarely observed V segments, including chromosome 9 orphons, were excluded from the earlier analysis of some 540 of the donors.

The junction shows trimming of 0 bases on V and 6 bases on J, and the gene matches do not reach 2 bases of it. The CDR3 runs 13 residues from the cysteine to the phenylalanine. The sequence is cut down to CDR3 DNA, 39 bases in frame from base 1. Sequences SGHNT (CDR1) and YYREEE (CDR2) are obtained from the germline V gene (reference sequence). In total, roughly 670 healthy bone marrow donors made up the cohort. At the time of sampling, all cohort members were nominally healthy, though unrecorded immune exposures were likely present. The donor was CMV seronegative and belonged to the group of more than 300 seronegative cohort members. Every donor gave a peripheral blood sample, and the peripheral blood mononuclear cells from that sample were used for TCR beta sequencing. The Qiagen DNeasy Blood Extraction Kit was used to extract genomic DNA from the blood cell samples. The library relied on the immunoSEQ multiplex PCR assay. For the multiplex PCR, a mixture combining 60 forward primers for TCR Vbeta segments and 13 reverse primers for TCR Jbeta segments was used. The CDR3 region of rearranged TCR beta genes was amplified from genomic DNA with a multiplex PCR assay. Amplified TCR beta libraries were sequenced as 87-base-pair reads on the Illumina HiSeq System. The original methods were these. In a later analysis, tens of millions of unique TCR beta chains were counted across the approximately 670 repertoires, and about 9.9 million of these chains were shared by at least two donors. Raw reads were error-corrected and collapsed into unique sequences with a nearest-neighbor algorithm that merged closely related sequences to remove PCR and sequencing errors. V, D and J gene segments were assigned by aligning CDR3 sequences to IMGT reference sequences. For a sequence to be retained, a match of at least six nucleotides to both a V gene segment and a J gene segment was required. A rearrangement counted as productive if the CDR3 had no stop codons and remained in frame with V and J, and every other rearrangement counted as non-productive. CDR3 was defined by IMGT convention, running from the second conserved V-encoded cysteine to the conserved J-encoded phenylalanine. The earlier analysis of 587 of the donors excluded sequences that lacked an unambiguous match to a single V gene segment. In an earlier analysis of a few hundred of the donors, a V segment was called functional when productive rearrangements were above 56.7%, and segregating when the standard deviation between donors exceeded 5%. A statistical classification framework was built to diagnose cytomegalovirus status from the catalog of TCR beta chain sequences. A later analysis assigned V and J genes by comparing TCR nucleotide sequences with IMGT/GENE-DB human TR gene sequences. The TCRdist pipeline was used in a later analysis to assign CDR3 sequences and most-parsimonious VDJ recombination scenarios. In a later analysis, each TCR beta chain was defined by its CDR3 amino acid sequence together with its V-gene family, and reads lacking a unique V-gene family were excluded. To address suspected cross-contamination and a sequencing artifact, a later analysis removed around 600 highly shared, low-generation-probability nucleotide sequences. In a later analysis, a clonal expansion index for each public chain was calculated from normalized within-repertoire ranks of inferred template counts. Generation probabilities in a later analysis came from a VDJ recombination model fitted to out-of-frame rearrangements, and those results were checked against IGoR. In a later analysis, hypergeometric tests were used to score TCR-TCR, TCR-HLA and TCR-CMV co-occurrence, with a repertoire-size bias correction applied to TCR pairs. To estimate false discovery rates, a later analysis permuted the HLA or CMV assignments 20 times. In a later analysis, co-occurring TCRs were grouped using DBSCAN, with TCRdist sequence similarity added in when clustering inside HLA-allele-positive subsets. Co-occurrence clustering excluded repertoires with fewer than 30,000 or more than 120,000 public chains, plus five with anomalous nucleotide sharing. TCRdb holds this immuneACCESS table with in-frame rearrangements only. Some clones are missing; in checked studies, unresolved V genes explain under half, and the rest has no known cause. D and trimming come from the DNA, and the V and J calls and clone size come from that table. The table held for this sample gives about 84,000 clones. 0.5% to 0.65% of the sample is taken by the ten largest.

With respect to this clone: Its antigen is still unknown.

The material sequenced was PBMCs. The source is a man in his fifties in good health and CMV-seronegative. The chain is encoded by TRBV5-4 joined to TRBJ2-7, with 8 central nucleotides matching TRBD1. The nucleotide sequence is TGTGCCAGCAGCTTGGAGGACAGGGCCGAGCAGTACTTC. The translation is CASSLEDRAEQYF.